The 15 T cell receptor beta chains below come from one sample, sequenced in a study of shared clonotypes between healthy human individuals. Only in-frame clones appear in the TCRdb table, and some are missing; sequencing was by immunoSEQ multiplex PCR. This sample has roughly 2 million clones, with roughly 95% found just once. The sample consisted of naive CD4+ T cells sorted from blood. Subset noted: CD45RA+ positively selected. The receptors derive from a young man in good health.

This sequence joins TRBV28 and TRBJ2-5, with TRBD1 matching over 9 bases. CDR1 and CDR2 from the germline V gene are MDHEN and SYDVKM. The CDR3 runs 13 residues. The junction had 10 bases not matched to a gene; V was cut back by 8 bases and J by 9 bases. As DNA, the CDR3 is TGTGCCAGCCAAACAGGGGGCGCGACCCCCCAGTACTTC. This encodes CASQTGGATPQYF. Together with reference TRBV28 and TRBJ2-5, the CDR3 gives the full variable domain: DVKVTQSSRYLVKRTGEKVFLECVQDMDHENMFWYRQDPGLGLRLIYFSYDVKMKEKGDIPEGYSVSREKKERFSLILESASTNQTSMYLCASQTGGATPQYFGPGTRLLVL.

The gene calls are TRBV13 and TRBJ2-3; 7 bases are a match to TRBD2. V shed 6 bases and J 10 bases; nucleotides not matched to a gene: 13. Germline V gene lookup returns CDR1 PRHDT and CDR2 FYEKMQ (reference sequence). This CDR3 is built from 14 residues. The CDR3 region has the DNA TGTGCCAGCAGAGGGGAGGGCCGGCAAGACCCGCAGTATTTT. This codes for CASRGEGRQDPQYF.

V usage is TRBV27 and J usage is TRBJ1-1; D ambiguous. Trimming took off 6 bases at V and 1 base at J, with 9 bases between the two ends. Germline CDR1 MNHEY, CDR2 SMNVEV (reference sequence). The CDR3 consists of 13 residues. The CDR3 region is CASSWVWNTEAFF. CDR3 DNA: TGTGCCAGCAGCTGGGTATGGAACACTGAAGCTTTCTTT.

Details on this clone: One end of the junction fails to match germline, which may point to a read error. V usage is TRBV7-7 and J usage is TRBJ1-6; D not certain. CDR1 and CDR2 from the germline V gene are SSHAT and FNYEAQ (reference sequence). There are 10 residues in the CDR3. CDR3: CASSFFPLHF. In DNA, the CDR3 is TGTGCTAGCAGCTTTTTCCCCCTCCACTTT.

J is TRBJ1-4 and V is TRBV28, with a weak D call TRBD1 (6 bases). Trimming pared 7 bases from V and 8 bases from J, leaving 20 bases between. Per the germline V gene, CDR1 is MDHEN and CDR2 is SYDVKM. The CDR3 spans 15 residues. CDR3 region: CASTMGGKGGEKLFF. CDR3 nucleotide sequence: TGTGCCAGCACTATGGGTGGGAAGGGGGGCGAAAAACTGTTTTTT.

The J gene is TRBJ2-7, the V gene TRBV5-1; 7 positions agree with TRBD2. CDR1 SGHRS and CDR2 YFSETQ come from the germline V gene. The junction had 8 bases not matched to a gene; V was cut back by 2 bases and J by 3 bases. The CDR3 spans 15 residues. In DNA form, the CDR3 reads TGCGCCAGCAGCTTACACATCGGGAGGTTCTACGAGCAGTACTTC. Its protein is CASSLHIGRFYEQYF.

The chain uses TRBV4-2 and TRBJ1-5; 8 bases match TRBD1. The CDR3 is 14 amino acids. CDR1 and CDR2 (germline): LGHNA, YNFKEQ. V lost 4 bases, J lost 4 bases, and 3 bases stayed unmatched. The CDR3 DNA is TGTGCCAGCAGCCCTCAGGGGGCTAATCAGCCCCAGCATTTT. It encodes CASSPQGANQPQHF.

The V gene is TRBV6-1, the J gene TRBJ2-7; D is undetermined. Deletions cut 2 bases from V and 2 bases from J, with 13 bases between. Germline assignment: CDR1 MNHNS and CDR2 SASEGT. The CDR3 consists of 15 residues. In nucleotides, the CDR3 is TGTGCCAGCAGTGAAAGCTCTCCGAGCCCCTACGAGCAGTACTTC. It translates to CASSESSPSPYEQYF.

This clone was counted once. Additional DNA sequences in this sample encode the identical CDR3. DNA for the CDR3: TGTGCCAGCAGCTCACTAGCGGGAGGAGAGACCCAGTACTTC. Protein: CASSSLAGGETQYF. The J gene is TRBJ2-5, the V gene TRBV7-2; 12 nucleotides match TRBD2. This CDR3 has 14 amino acids. Germline-derived CDR1 and CDR2 are SGHTA and FQGNSA. The trim removed 4 bases at V and 4 bases at J, leaving 1 base unmatched.

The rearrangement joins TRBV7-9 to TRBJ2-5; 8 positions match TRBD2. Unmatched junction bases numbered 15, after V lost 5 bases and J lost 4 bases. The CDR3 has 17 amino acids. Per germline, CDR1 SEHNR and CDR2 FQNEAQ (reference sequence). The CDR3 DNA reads TGTGCCAGCAGCCTCGAGGGACTAGTGGAGTTTGGAGAGACCCAGTACTTC. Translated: CASSLEGLVEFGETQYF.

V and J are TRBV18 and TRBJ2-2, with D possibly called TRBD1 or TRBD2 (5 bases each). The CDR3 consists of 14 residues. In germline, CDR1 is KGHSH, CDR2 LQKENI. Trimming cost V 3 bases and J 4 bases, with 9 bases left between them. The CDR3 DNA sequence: TGTGCCAGCTCACCCGCAGGGACCACCGGGGAGCTGTTTTTT. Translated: CASSPAGTTGELFF.

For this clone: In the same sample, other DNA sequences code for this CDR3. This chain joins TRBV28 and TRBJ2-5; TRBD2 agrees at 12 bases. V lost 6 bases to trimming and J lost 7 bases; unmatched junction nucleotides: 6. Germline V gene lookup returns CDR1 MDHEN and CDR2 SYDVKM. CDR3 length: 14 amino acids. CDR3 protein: CASSPSGGAGTQYF. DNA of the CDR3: TGTGCCAGCAGCCCTAGCGGGGGGGCTGGGACCCAGTACTTC.

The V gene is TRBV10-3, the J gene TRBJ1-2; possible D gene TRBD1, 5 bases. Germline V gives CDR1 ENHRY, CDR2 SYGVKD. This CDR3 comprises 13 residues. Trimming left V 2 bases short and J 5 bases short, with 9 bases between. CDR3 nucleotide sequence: TGTGCCATCAGTGAGGAGGGGCCATATGGCTACACCTTC. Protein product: CAISEEGPYGYTF.

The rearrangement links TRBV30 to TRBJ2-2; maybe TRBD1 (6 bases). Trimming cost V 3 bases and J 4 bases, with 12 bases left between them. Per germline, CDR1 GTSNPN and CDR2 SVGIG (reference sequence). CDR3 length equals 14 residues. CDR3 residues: CAWRNLGGTGELFF. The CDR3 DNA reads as TGTGCCTGGAGGAATCTAGGGGGCACCGGGGAGCTGTTTTTT.

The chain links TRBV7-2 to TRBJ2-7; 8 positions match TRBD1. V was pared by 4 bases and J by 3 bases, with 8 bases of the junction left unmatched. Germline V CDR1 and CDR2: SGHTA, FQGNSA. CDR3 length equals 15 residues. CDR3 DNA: TGTGCCAGCAGCTCCACCGGGACAGGAGGCTACGAGCAGTACTTC. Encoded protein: CASSSTGTGGYEQYF.